Following are 5 T cell receptor beta chains from one sample sequenced in a study of circulating tumor DNA in untreated peripheral T-cell lymphoma. The assay was immunoSEQ multiplex PCR, and TCRdb's table has in-frame clones only and misses some. Of about 6,600 clones in the sample, approximately 80% are singletons; the top ten hold 25% to 35%. The sample comprised tumor tissue. These receptors were obtained from a human donor with peripheral T-cell lymphoma.

The chain couples TRBV19 to TRBJ1-1; D remains unclear. Trimming pared 4 bases from V and 6 bases from J, leaving 9 bases between. Germline CDR1 reads LNHDA; CDR2 reads SQIVND (reference sequence). The CDR3 sequence is 12 residues long. CDR3 bases: TGTGCCAGTAGTAGTCGTTCCGCTGAAGCTTTCTTT. Translation gives CASSSRSAEAFF.

The rearrangement joins TRBV12-5 to TRBJ1-5; D is unresolved. In germline, CDR1 is LGHNT, CDR2 FRNRAP. V lost 3 bases and J 4 bases, leaving 7 bases between the germline ends. The CDR3 spans 13 residues. The CDR3 spells CASGFSGNQPQHF. The CDR3 region has the DNA TGTGCTAGTGGTTTCTCGGGTAATCAGCCCCAGCATTTT.

The chain couples TRBV2 to TRBJ1-3; no definite D call. Per germline, CDR1 SNHLY and CDR2 FYNNEI. Trimming shortened V by 7 bases and J by 0 bases, and 10 bases separated the two germline ends. The CDR3 is 14 residues long. As DNA, the CDR3 is TGTGCCAGCAAACCTGAGAGCTCTGGAAACACCATATATTTT. Translating gives CASKPESSGNTIYF.

The V call is TRBV15, the J call TRBJ2-3, with 12 bases that match TRBD2. This CDR3 comprises 14 residues. Losses at the gene ends were 6 bases for V and 4 bases for J; bases not matched to a gene: 2. The germline gives CDR1 LNHNV, CDR2 YYDKDF (reference sequence). The CDR3 protein is CATSSSGGADTQYF. The CDR3 DNA sequence: TGTGCCACCAGTTCTAGCGGGGGGGCAGATACGCAGTATTTT.

V is TRBV28 and J is TRBJ1-2; no clear D. V lost 2 bases and J lost 7, with 20 bases in between. The CDR3 totals 16 residues. The germline gives CDR1 MDHEN, CDR2 SYDVKM. CDR3 sequence: CASSLKPYLGLGGYTF. Here the CDR3 DNA reads TGTGCCAGCAGTTTAAAGCCCTATTTGGGGTTAGGTGGCTACACCTTC.